Below, 23 T cell receptor beta chains from the same sample are listed, as sequenced in a study of blood T cell repertoires in COVID-19. Produced via immunoSEQ multiplex PCR; TCRdb's table is partial and in-frame only. The sample carries approximately 80,000 clones, over 70% recorded once. What was sequenced was peripheral blood. The source is a human donor in a cohort sampled during active COVID-19.

The chain recombines TRBV12-5 with TRBJ1-4; 9 nucleotides match TRBD1. From germline, CDR1 is LGHNT and CDR2 FRNRAP. With V trimmed by 7 bases and J by 8 bases, 11 bases remained unmatched. The length of the CDR3 is 15 residues. CDR3 sequence reads: CASAPTGGYGEKLFF. The CDR3 DNA is TGTGCTAGTGCCCCGACAGGGGGGTATGGAGAAAAACTGTTTTTT.

In the case of this clone: Its ends do not fully match the called genes, so a read error is possible. The rearrangement links TRBV19 to TRBJ2-2; D possibly corresponds to TRBD2 (5 bases). Germline V gives CDR1 LNHDA, CDR2 SQIVND (reference sequence). The CDR3 length is 14 residues. The CDR3 loop is CASSLAENTGKLFF. CDR3 bases: TGTGCCAGTAGCCTGGCGGAGAACACCGGGAAGCTGTTTTTT.

This chain links TRBV5-6 with TRBJ2-5; the match to TRBD1 covers 9 bases. This CDR3 has 17 amino acids. V shed 4 bases, J shed 5 bases, and the junction held 15 bases outside the gene matches. Germline V gene lookup returns CDR1 SGHDT and CDR2 YYEEEE. The CDR3 is CASSLGGDRVDSETQYF. The DNA for the CDR3 is TGTGCCAGCAGCCTGGGGGGGGACAGGGTGGACAGCGAGACCCAGTACTTC.

The rearrangement uses TRBV30 and TRBJ1-1, with no clear D. The CDR3 loop spans 11 amino acids. V shed 7 bases and J shed 2 bases, with 8 bases lying between them. CDR1 is GTSNPN and CDR2 is SVGIG in the germline V gene (reference sequence). CDR3 bases: TGTGCCTCCGCGGGAAACACTGAAGCTTTCTTT. It encodes CASAGNTEAFF. Supplemented by reference TRBV30 and TRBJ1-1, the full variable domain reads SQTIHQWPATLVQPVGSPLSLECTVEGTSNPNLYWYRQAAGRGLQLLFYSVGIGQISSEVPQNLSASRPQDRQFILSSKKLLLSDSGFYLCASAGNTEAFFGQGTRLTVV.

This clone was detected ten times or more. This chain joins TRBV7-8 and TRBJ1-3, with 8 bases lining up with TRBD1. CDR3 length equals 18 residues. Looked up from germline, CDR1 is SGHVS and CDR2 is FQNEAQ. Trimming cost V 4 bases and J 0 bases; bases outside gene matches: 11. DNA for the CDR3: TGTGCCAGCAGCTCGGGCGCCCGGGACAGGAGCTCTGGAAACACCATATATTTT. Protein product: CASSSGARDRSSGNTIYF.

The chain has TRBV11-3 and TRBJ1-1, with unresolved D. CDR1 is SGHNT and CDR2 is YENEEA in the germline V gene. Trimming pared 1 base from V and 0 bases from J, leaving 6 bases between. The length of the CDR3 is 14 residues. The CDR3, as DNA: TGTGCCAGCAGCTTAGCTTCGGTGAACACTGAAGCTTTCTTT. This codes for CASSLASVNTEAFF.

The V and J genes are TRBV5-4 and TRBJ1-2; no clear D gene. This CDR3 has 14 amino acids. V was pared by 4 bases and J by 8 bases, with 18 bases between. Germline values: CDR1 SGHNT, CDR2 YYREEE (reference sequence). The CDR3 loop reads CASSPVGDPGGYTF. CDR3 nucleotide sequence: TGTGCCAGCAGCCCCGTGGGAGATCCGGGGGGCTACACCTTC.

This clone was counted between two and nine times. V gene TRBV30 combines with J gene TRBJ1-2; 7 positions match TRBD1. From germline, CDR1 is GTSNPN and CDR2 SVGIG (reference sequence). The CDR3 is made up of 12 amino acids. V lost 5 bases and J lost 2; bases outside the gene matches: 2. The CDR3 loop is CAWSTGNYGYTF. CDR3 sequence (DNA): TGTGCCTGGTCGACAGGGAACTATGGCTACACCTTC.

The chain has TRBV5-1 and TRBJ1-1; D call uncertain. In germline, CDR1 is SGHRS, CDR2 YFSETQ. V lost 0 bases, J lost 1 base, and 7 bases lay in between. The CDR3 contains 14 residues. CDR3 sequence (DNA): TGCGCCAGCAGCTTGGTAGCCGCGAACACTGAAGCTTTCTTT. This encodes CASSLVAANTEAFF.

V usage is TRBV7-6 and J usage is TRBJ2-5; 10 bases fit TRBD1. V lost 5 bases to trimming and J lost 6 bases; unmatched junction nucleotides: 6. In germline, CDR1 is SGHVS, CDR2 FNYEAQ. This CDR3 comprises 14 residues. The CDR3 here is CASSHRDRGQTQYF. In DNA form, the CDR3 reads TGTGCCAGCAGCCATAGGGACAGGGGACAGACCCAGTACTTC. Full variable domain (remainder filled in from reference TRBV7-6 and TRBJ2-5): GAGVSQSPRYKVTKRGQDVALRCDPISGHVSLYWYRQALGQGPEFLTYFNYEAQQDKSGLPNDRFSAERPEGSISTLTIQRTEQRDSAMYRCASSHRDRGQTQYFGPGTRLLVL.

The chain is built from TRBV27 and TRBJ1-4; 9 bases agree with TRBD1. After removal of 5 bases from V and 4 bases from J, the junction contained 11 bases not matched to a gene. CDR3 length equals 17 residues. CDR1 is MNHEY and CDR2 is SMNVEV in the germline V gene (reference sequence). CDR3 sequence (DNA): TGTGCCAGCAGTCCGCGGGGACAGGGCATCGGTAATGAAAAACTGTTTTTT. The encoded protein is CASSPRGQGIGNEKLFF.

In DNA form, the CDR3 reads TGCGCCAGCAGCTCGGCAGGCAACACAGATACGCAGTATTTT. It yields the protein CASSSAGNTDTQYF. V and J are TRBV5-1 and TRBJ2-3; no definite D call. Germline V lookup: CDR1 SGHRS, CDR2 YFSETQ. The CDR3 is made up of 14 amino acids. V lost 3 bases to trimming and J lost 2 bases, with 10 bases between them.

V and J are TRBV6-2 or TRBV6-3 and TRBJ1-1, with D possibly being TRBD1 (6 bases). The CDR3 totals 15 residues. From germline, CDR1 is MNHEY and CDR2 SVGEGT. The V gene lost 2 bases and the J gene lost 1 base, with 11 bases spanning the gap. The CDR3 protein is CASSYPEQGNTEAFF. The CDR3 DNA sequence: TGTGCCAGCAGTTACCCGGAACAGGGGAACACTGAAGCTTTCTTT.

This sequence joins TRBV4-1 and TRBJ2-1; 7 nucleotides agree with TRBD2. Germline-derived CDR1 and CDR2 are MGHRA and YSYEKL. After removal of 0 bases from V and 8 bases from J, the junction contained 4 bases not matched to a gene. The CDR3 totals 14 residues. The CDR3 nucleotides read TGCGCCAGCAGCCAAGATGGACTAGGGTATGAGCAGTTCTTC. Amino acid sequence: CASSQDGLGYEQFF.

The rearrangement joins TRBV11-3 to TRBJ2-5; 7 positions agree with TRBD1. The CDR3 totals 13 residues. Germline lookup yields CDR1 SGHNT and CDR2 YENEEA. V gave up 10 bases and J gave up 0 bases; unmatched junction bases: 5. The CDR3 region has the DNA TGTGCCACCGAGGACAGGTACCAAGAGACCCAGTACTTC. It encodes CATEDRYQETQYF. Together with reference TRBV11-3 and TRBJ2-5, the CDR3 gives the full variable domain: EAGVVQSPRYKIIEKKQPVAFWCNPISGHNTLYWYLQNLGQGPELLIRYENEEAVDDSQLPKDRFSAERLKGVDSTLKIQPAELGDSAVYLCATEDRYQETQYFGPGTRLLVL.

The chain couples TRBV2 to TRBJ2-1, with 8 bases aligning to TRBD1. Germline V gene lookup returns CDR1 SNHLY and CDR2 FYNNEI. After removal of 6 bases from V and 2 bases from J, the junction contained 6 bases not matched to a gene. CDR3 length: 15 residues. CDR3 DNA: TGTGCCAGCAGGCTTGACAGGGGCCCCTACAATGAGCAGTTCTTC. This sequence encodes CASRLDRGPYNEQFF.

The V call is TRBV5-6, the J call TRBJ2-5; the match to TRBD1 covers 8 bases. Germline CDR1 and CDR2: SGHDT and YYEEEE. The CDR3 is 14 residues long. Germline trimming cut 5 bases from V and 6 bases from J; bases unmatched to any gene: 9. CDR3 amino acids: CASRRQGFDQTQYF. The CDR3 DNA reads TGTGCCAGCAGACGACAGGGGTTCGATCAGACCCAGTACTTC.

The chain employs TRBV4-1 and TRBJ1-2; perhaps TRBD1 as D (5 bases). Germline V gene sequence: CDR1 MGHRA, CDR2 YSYEKL. The CDR3 extends over 15 amino acids. V lost 0 bases and J 4 bases, leaving 12 bases between the germline ends. The CDR3 sequence is CASSQERGGLYGYTF. The CDR3 DNA reads TGCGCCAGCAGCCAAGAGAGGGGAGGGCTCTATGGCTACACCTTC.

This clone appeared once. The genes are TRBV19 and TRBJ1-2; no clear D. The CDR3 is made up of 16 amino acids. CDR1 is LNHDA, CDR2 SQIVND, per germline (reference sequence). Trimming stripped 7 bases from V and 1 base from J, with 19 bases between. CDR3 in DNA: TGTGCCAGTATCGGTTTGACGGGTGGAATTAACTATGGCTACACCTTC. Translated, it gives CASIGLTGGINYGYTF. The variable domain in full, completed from reference TRBV19 and TRBJ1-2, reads DGGITQSPKYLFRKEGQNVTLSCEQNLNHDAMYWYRQDPGQGLRLIYYSQIVNDFQKGDIAEGYSVSREKKESFPLTVTSAQKNPTAFYLCASIGLTGGINYGYTFGSGTRLTVV.

This sequence joins TRBV5-1 and TRBJ2-7; TRBD2 might be the D (5 bases). The CDR3 has 16 residues. Per the germline V gene, CDR1 is SGHRS and CDR2 is YFSETQ. Deletions cut 0 bases from V and 7 bases from J, with 20 bases between. The CDR3 DNA reads as TGCGCCAGCAGCTTGGAACGGCAGCCCTGGACGGGGGAGCAGTACTTC. Translated, it gives CASSLERQPWTGEQYF.

The chain recombines TRBV19 with TRBJ1-1, with D uncertain. CDR1 is LNHDA, CDR2 SQIVND, per germline (reference sequence). The CDR3 extends over 13 amino acids. Trimming left V 6 bases short and J 0 bases short, with 8 bases between. The CDR3 DNA is TGTGCCAGTAGAAGTCAGGTGAACACTGAAGCTTTCTTT. Protein sequence: CASRSQVNTEAFF.

This chain connects TRBV13 to TRBJ2-3; 7 nucleotides match TRBD2. The junction had 5 bases not matched to a gene; V was cut back by 4 bases and J by 10 bases. Germline CDR1 reads PRHDT; CDR2 reads FYEKMQ (reference sequence). The CDR3 consists of 12 residues. As DNA, the CDR3 is TGTGCCAGCAGCTCCGGGCGGGGGTCGCAGTATTTT. Residues: CASSSGRGSQYF.

This clone was found a few times. The chain is built from TRBV5-1 and TRBJ2-2; TRBD2 matches at 8 bases. The CDR3 is made up of 17 amino acids. CDR1 is SGHRS, CDR2 YFSETQ, per germline. After removal of 0 bases from V and 6 bases from J, the junction contained 10 bases not matched to a gene. The CDR3 bases are TGCGCCAGCAGCTTGGAGTCTCTACTAGCGGTTCCCGGGGAGCTGTTTTTT. The encoded protein is CASSLESLLAVPGELFF.